Listed here are 19 T cell receptor beta chains from one sample, sequenced in a study of vaccination effects on CD4 cells after COVID-19. The method was immunoSEQ multiplex PCR; TCRdb's version includes in-frame clones alone and lacks a portion of them. Of roughly 71,000 clones in the sample, 81% were seen once. Viral peptide pools were used in the ViraFEST assay to expand antigen-specific CD4+ T cells, and sequencing came afterward. When less than 13 days of culture had elapsed, CD4+ T cells were isolated. All study participants received two doses of BNT162b2 or mRNA-1273 vaccine. Antigens of these TCRs are unknown. Sample: CD4+ T cells from PBMCs cultured with HCoV-229E spike peptides, taken after COVID-19 vaccination. Every receptor here comes from a human donor who received a COVID-19 vaccine.

The V call is TRBV18, the J call TRBJ1-2, with D possibly matching TRBD1 (6 bases). CDR3 length equals 15 residues. In germline, CDR1 is KGHSH, CDR2 LQKENI. The V end was cut by 0 bases, the J end by 8 bases, with 16 bases between. The CDR3 DNA reads as TGTGCCAGCTCACCACCCGGGGGACACCCCATAGGCTACACCTTC. It yields the protein CASSPPGGHPIGYTF.

The chain employs TRBV5-6 and TRBJ1-4; a possible D gene is TRBD1 (6 bases). V was clipped by 0 bases and J by 8 bases, with 11 bases between them. The CDR3 is made up of 14 amino acids. Germline V gene lookup returns CDR1 SGHDT and CDR2 YYEEEE. The CDR3 loop is CASSLEQGGEKLFF. CDR3 bases: TGTGCCAGCAGCTTGGAACAGGGAGGCGAAAAACTGTTTTTT. The full variable domain, with the rest looked up from reference TRBV5-6 and TRBJ1-4, is DAGVTQSPTHLIKTRGQQVTLRCSPKSGHDTVSWYQQALGQGPQFIFQYYEEEERQRGNFPDRFSGHQFPNYSSELNVNALLLGDSALYLCASSLEQGGEKLFFGSGTQLSVL.

The chain has TRBV19 and TRBJ2-1, with 7 bases matching TRBD1. Per germline, CDR1 LNHDA and CDR2 SQIVND (reference sequence). V shed 6 bases, J shed 9 bases, and the junction held 8 bases outside the gene matches. This CDR3 has 13 residues. CDR3 protein: CASSARGIGEQFF. CDR3 coding DNA: TGTGCCAGTAGCGCCAGGGGGATCGGTGAGCAGTTCTTC.

J is TRBJ1-1 and V is TRBV2, with D hard to call. Trimming shortened V by 6 bases and J by 0 bases, and 8 bases separated the two germline ends. Germline assignment: CDR1 SNHLY and CDR2 FYNNEI. The CDR3 length is 13 residues. The CDR3 sequence is CASRLFMNTEAFF. The CDR3 coding sequence is TGTGCCAGCAGACTTTTCATGAACACTGAAGCTTTCTTT. The entire variable domain, with the rest obtained from reference TRBV2 and TRBJ1-1, is as follows: EPEVTQTPSHQVTQMGQEVILRCVPISNHLYFYWYRQILGQKVEFLVSFYNNEISEKSEIFDDQFSVERPDGSNFTLKIRSTKLEDSAMYFCASRLFMNTEAFFGQGTRLTVV.

J is TRBJ2-7 and V is TRBV3-1 (or the pseudogene TRBV3-2), with 10 bases fitting TRBD2. V was clipped by 1 base and J by 4 bases; unmatched bases: 10. The V gene's germline CDR1 is LGHDT and CDR2 YNNKEL (reference sequence). The CDR3 extends over 17 amino acids. This CDR3 is CASSQGRFSGGMYEQYV. CDR3 nucleotides: TGTGCCAGCAGCCAAGGGAGGTTTAGCGGGGGGATGTACGAGCAGTACGTC.

This chain connects TRBV10-3 to TRBJ2-3; D gene unclear. Germline lookup yields CDR1 ENHRY and CDR2 SYGVKD. Trimming removed 3 bases from V and 3 bases from J, with 10 bases in between. The CDR3 length is 14 residues. The CDR3 protein is CAISDPGRTDTQYF. CDR3 DNA: TGTGCCATCAGTGACCCCGGCCGTACAGATACGCAGTATTTT.

The chain couples TRBV7-2 to TRBJ2-7; 8 positions match TRBD1. J was trimmed by 6 bases and V by 5 bases; bases with no gene match: 3. This CDR3 has 12 amino acids. Per the germline V gene, CDR1 is SGHTA and CDR2 is FQGNSA. In nucleotides, the CDR3 is TGTGCCAGCAGCCCAGACAGGGGCGAGCAGTACGTC. Translating it yields CASSPDRGEQYV.

The CDR3 nucleotides read TGTGCCAGCAGCAATAAGATATGGTACCAAGAGACCCAGTACTTC. Translation: CASSNKIWYQETQYF. The chain has TRBV5-6 and TRBJ2-5; unclear D gene. Germline V lookup: CDR1 SGHDT, CDR2 YYEEEE. The CDR3 consists of 15 residues. Trimming removed 4 bases at V and 0 bases at J, with 13 bases between.

This chain joins TRBV18 and TRBJ2-7, with a possible D match to TRBD2 (6 bases). Looked up from germline, CDR1 is KGHSH and CDR2 is LQKENI. This CDR3 has 15 amino acids. Between the trimmed V and J ends, which lost 6 bases and 5 bases, there was a span of 20 bases. The CDR3 sequence: CASSGGEGRTHEQYV. CDR3 DNA: TGTGCCAGCTCGGGGGGAGAGGGGCGGACCCACGAGCAGTACGTC.

In its sample, this clone was seen a few times. This rearrangement joins TRBV5-1 to TRBJ1-6; D is undetermined. V was trimmed by 0 bases and J by 3 bases, leaving 10 bases between them. The CDR3 contains 16 residues. Germline-derived CDR1 and CDR2 are SGHRS and YFSETQ. CDR3 sequence: CASSLVAENYNSPLHF. The CDR3 DNA sequence: TGCGCCAGCAGCTTGGTGGCAGAGAACTATAATTCACCCCTCCACTTT. Together with reference TRBV5-1 and TRBJ1-6, the CDR3 gives the full variable domain: KAGVTQTPRYLIKTRGQQVTLSCSPISGHRSVSWYQQTPGQGLQFLFEYFSETQRNKGNFPGRFSGRQFSNSRSEMNVSTLELGDSALYLCASSLVAENYNSPLHFGNGTRLTVT.

V is TRBV7-2 and J is TRBJ2-2; 12 bases map to TRBD2. V shed 1 base, J shed 3 bases, and the junction held 9 bases outside the gene matches. The germline V gene has CDR1 SGHTA and CDR2 FQGNSA. The CDR3 contains 19 residues. CDR3 protein: CASSLGPLAGGPDTGELFF. Here the CDR3 DNA reads TGTGCCAGCAGCTTAGGCCCGCTAGCGGGGGGGCCGGACACCGGGGAGCTGTTTTTT. The full variable domain, with the rest looked up from reference TRBV7-2 and TRBJ2-2, is GAGVSQSPSNKVTEKGKDVELRCDPISGHTALYWYRQSLGQGLEFLIYFQGNSAPDKSGLPSDRFSAERTGGSVSTLTIQRTQQEDSAVYLCASSLGPLAGGPDTGELFFGEGSRLTVL.

The chain is built from TRBV28 and TRBJ2-3; D may be TRBD1 or TRBD2 (5 bases each). CDR3 length equals 14 residues. The ends were cut back, 4 bases at V and 7 bases at J, with 15 bases in the middle. The V gene's germline CDR1 is MDHEN and CDR2 SYDVKM. Written as DNA, the CDR3 is TGTGCCAGCAGTTCCCGGGGCCCCCCTTATACGCAGTATTTT. Translation: CASSSRGPPYTQYF.

This chain uses TRBV19 with TRBJ2-3; D not certain. The CDR3 totals 14 residues. The V and J ends lost 1 base and 3 bases respectively, with 8 bases between them. Looked up from germline, CDR1 is LNHDA and CDR2 is SQIVND (reference sequence). The CDR3 bases are TGTGCCAGTAGTATAGGGACGGTAACAGATACGCAGTATTTT. As protein: CASSIGTVTDTQYF.

The J gene is TRBJ2-1, the V gene TRBV15; possibly TRBD2 for D (5 bases). The germline V and J ends were trimmed by 3 bases and 2 bases, with 8 bases remaining between them. The germline V gene has CDR1 LNHNV and CDR2 YYDKDF (reference sequence). CDR3 size: 14 residues. The CDR3: CATSRDSTYNEQFF. Here the CDR3 DNA reads TGTGCCACCAGCAGGGACTCTACCTACAATGAGCAGTTCTTC.

The chain is built from TRBV5-1 and TRBJ1-1; D unclear. CDR1 is SGHRS, CDR2 YFSETQ, per germline. Between the trimmed V and J ends, which lost 0 bases and 1 base, there was a span of 10 bases. The CDR3 length is 15 residues. The CDR3, as DNA: TGCGCCAGCAGCTTGGATGTGGGTGGGAACACTGAAGCTTTCTTT. As protein: CASSLDVGGNTEAFF.

J is TRBJ1-4 and V is TRBV19, with TRBD1 as a possible D gene (6 bases). Per the germline V gene, CDR1 is LNHDA and CDR2 is SQIVND (reference sequence). The ends were cut back, 6 bases at V and 10 bases at J, with 12 bases in the middle. This CDR3 has 12 residues. The CDR3 region is CASSIQGRKLFF. CDR3 nucleotide sequence: TGTGCCAGTAGCATACAGGGTAGAAAACTGTTTTTT.

This clone appeared once. The chain carries TRBV29-1 and TRBJ2-3; D is perhaps TRBD2 (5 bases). The CDR3 loop spans 14 amino acids. Trimming removed 8 bases from V and 4 bases from J, with 19 bases in between. Germline loops: CDR1 SQVTM, CDR2 ANQGSEA. For the CDR3, the DNA is TGCAGCCCGCTAAACGTTCGGGGTGCAGATACGCAGTATTTT. It yields the protein CSPLNVRGADTQYF.

This clone was detected only once. The chain couples TRBV2 to TRBJ2-5; TRBD1 might be the D (6 bases). The CDR3 has 15 residues. Germline V gene lookup returns CDR1 SNHLY and CDR2 FYNNEI. With 7 bases removed from V and 1 base from J, the gap between germline ends came to 16 bases. This chain's CDR3 is CASTREGGSQETQYF. The CDR3 nucleotides are TGTGCCAGCACCAGAGAAGGGGGTTCCCAAGAGACCCAGTACTTC.

The rearrangement links TRBV29-1 to TRBJ1-2; 8 bases line up with TRBD1. Germline V gives CDR1 SQVTM, CDR2 ANQGSEA. V trimming: 6 bases; J trimming: 8 bases; junction bases outside the gene matches: 5. The CDR3 consists of 11 residues. CDR3 sequence (DNA): TGCAGCGTAGATACAGGGGGGGGCTACACCTTC. This codes for CSVDTGGGYTF.